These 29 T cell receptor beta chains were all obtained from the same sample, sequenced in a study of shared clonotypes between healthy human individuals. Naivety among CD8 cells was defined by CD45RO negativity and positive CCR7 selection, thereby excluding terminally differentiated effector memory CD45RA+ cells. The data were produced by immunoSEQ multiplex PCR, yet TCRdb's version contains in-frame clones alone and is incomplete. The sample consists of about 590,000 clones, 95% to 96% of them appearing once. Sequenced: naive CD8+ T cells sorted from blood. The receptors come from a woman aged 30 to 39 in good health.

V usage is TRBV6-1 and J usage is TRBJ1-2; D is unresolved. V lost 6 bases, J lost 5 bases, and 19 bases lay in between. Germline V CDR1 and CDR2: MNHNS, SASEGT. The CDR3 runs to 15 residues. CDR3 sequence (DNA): TGTGCCAGCAGCCCCCGCGGGTCGGGCGTGTATGGCTACACCTTC. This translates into CASSPRGSGVYGYTF.

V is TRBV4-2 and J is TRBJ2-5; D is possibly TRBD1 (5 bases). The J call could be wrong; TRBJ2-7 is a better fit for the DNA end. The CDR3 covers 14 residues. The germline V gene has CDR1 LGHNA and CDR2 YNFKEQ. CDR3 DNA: TGTGCCAGCAGCCCCCTGGGGCTAGTTCACGAGCAGTACTTC. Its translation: CASSPLGLVHEQYF.

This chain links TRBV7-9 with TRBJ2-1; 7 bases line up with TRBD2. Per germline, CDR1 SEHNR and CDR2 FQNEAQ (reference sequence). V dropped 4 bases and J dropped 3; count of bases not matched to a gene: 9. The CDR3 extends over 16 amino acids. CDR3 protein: CASSSAVRGSYNEQFF. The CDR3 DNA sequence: TGTGCCAGCAGCTCCGCTGTCCGCGGGAGCTACAATGAGCAGTTCTTC.

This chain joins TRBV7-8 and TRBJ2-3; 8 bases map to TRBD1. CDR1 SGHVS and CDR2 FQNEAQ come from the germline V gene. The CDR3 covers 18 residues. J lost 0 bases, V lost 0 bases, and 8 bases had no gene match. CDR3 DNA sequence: TGTGCCAGCAGCTTAGCGTTCATAGGACAGGGAAGCACAGATACGCAGTATTTT. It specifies CASSLAFIGQGSTDTQYF.

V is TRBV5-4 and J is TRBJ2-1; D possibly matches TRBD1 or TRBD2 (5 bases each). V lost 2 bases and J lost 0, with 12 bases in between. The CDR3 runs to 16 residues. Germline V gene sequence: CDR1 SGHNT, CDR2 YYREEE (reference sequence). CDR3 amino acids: CASSFLGPRSYNEQFF. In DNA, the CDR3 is TGTGCCAGCAGCTTTCTGGGACCCCGCTCCTACAATGAGCAGTTCTTC.

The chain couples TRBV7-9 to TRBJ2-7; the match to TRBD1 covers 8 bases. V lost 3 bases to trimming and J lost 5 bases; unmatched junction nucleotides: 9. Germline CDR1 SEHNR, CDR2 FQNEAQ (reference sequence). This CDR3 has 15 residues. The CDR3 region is CASSLGQAFRDEQYF. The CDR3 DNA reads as TGTGCCAGCAGCTTGGGACAGGCCTTTAGGGACGAGCAGTACTTC.

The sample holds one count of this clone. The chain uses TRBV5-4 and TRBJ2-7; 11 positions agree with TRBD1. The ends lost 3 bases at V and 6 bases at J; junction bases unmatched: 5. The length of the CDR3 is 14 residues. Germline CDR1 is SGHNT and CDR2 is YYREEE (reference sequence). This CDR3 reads CASSWGQGVAEQYF. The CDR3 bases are TGTGCCAGCAGCTGGGGACAGGGGGTAGCCGAGCAGTACTTC.

CDR3 in amino acids: CASSLSGRVSETQYF. The CDR3 DNA reads as TGTGCCAGCAGTTTATCGGGCAGGGTCTCGGAGACCCAGTACTTC. This chain joins TRBV27 and TRBJ2-5, with D possibly TRBD1 on 5 matching bases. V lost 0 bases to trimming and J lost 5 bases, with 13 bases between them. Germline-derived CDR1 and CDR2 are MNHEY and SMNVEV (reference sequence). The CDR3 loop spans 15 amino acids.

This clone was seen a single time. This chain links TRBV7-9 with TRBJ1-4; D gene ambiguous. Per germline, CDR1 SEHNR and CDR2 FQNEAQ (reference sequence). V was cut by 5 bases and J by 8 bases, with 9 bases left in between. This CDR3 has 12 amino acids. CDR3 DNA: TGTGCCAGCAGCCCCACAGACGAAAAACTGTTTTTT. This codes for CASSPTDEKLFF.

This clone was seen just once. In nucleotides, the CDR3 is TGTGCCAGCTCACCAAGCCGGGGCGGCGGGTATGGCTACACCTTC. Its translation is CASSPSRGGGYGYTF. The rearrangement uses TRBV18 and TRBJ1-2; TRBD1 might be the D (5 bases). Germline CDR1 reads KGHSH; CDR2 reads LQKENI. The CDR3 contains 15 residues. Trimming took off 2 bases at V and 5 bases at J, with 15 bases between the two ends.

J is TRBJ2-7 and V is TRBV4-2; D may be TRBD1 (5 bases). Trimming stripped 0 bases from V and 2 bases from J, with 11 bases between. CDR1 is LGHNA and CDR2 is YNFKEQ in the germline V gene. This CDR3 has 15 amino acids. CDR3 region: CASSQETGQAYEQYF. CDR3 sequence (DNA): TGTGCCAGCAGCCAAGAAACAGGCCAGGCCTACGAGCAGTACTTC.

Written as DNA, the CDR3 is TGCGCCAGCAGCCAAGAAGGCGAAGGGGCGCAGAATGAGCAGTTCTTC. Amino acid sequence: CASSQEGEGAQNEQFF. The chain employs TRBV4-1 and TRBJ2-1, with TRBD1 as a possible D gene (5 bases). Germline V gene lookup returns CDR1 MGHRA and CDR2 YSYEKL. The V end lost 0 bases, the J end lost 7 bases, and 16 bases lay between the germline ends. The CDR3 length is 16 residues.

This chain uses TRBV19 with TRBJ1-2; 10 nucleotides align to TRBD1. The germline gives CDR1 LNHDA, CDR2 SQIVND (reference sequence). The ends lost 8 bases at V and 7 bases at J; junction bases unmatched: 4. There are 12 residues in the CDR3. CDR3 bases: TGTGCCAGTTGGACAGGGGGGATTGGCTACACCTTC. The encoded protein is CASWTGGIGYTF.

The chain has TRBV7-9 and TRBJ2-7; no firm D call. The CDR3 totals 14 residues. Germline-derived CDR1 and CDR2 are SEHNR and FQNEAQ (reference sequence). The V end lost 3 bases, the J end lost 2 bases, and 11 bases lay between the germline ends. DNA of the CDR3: TGTGCCAGCAGCTTGCTGGAACCAACCTACGAGCAGTACTTC. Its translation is CASSLLEPTYEQYF.

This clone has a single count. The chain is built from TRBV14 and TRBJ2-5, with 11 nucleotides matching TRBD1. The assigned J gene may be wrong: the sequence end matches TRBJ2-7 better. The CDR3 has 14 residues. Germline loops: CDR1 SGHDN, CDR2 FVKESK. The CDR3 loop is CASSSGQGAYEQYF. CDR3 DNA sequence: TGTGCCAGCAGCTCGGGACAGGGGGCCTACGAGCAGTACTTC.

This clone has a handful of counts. The CDR3 is CASSLIGNEQYF. CDR3 sequence (DNA): TGTGCCAGCAGCCTCATTGGGAACGAGCAGTACTTC. The chain uses TRBV7-6 and TRBJ2-7; D is ambiguous. Trimming took off 5 bases at V and 5 bases at J, with 10 bases between the two ends. Germline CDR1 is SGHVS and CDR2 is FNYEAQ. This CDR3 has 12 residues. Using reference TRBV7-6 and TRBJ2-7 for the parts outside the CDR3, the full variable domain is GAGVSQSPRYKVTKRGQDVALRCDPISGHVSLYWYRQALGQGPEFLTYFNYEAQQDKSGLPNDRFSAERPEGSISTLTIQRTEQRDSAMYRCASSLIGNEQYFGPGTRLTVT.

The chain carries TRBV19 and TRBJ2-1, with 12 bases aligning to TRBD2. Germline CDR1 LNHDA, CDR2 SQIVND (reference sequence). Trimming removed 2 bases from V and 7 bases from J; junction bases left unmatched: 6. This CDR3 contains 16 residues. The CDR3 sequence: CASSIYGLAGMNEQFF. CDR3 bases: TGTGCCAGTAGTATATACGGACTAGCGGGAATGAATGAGCAGTTCTTC.

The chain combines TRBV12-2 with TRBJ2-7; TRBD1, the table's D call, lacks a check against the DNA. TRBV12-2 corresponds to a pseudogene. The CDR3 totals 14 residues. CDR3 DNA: TGTGCAAGTCGCTTAGCTCCCCAGGGACAGATGAGGTACTTC. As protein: CASRLAPQGQMRYF.

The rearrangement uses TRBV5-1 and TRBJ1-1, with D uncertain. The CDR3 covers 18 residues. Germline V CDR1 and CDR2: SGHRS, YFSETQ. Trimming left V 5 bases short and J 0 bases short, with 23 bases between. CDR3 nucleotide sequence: TGCGCCAGCAGTCGTAAGCTCGGCGGCGATCTCATGAACACTGAAGCTTTCTTT. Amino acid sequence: CASSRKLGGDLMNTEAFF.

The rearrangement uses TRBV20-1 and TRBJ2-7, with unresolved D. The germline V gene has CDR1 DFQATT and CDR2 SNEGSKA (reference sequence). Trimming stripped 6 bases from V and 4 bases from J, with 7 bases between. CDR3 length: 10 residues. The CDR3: CSALVYEQYF. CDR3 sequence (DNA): TGCAGTGCGCTCGTTTACGAGCAGTACTTC.

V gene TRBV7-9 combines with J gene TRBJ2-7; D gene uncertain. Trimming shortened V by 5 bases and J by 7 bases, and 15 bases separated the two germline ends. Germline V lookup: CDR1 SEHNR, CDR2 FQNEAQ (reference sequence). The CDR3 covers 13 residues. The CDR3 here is CASSPVTPGEQYF. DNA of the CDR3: TGTGCCAGCAGCCCGGTCACTCCTGGTGAGCAGTACTTC.

In DNA, the CDR3 is TGCGCCAGCAGCCAAGAGGGGCCGTTAGCGGGAATCTACAATGAGCAGTTCTTC. Its translation is CASSQEGPLAGIYNEQFF. V gene TRBV4-1 combines with J gene TRBJ2-1, with 8 bases matching TRBD2. Germline loops: CDR1 MGHRA, CDR2 YSYEKL. V lost 0 bases, J lost 3 bases, and 10 bases stayed unmatched. The CDR3 runs 18 residues.

The chain's CDR3 is CASSQEPAGPIYEQYF. The CDR3 coding sequence is TGCGCCAGCAGCCAAGAACCGGCTGGCCCTATCTACGAGCAGTACTTC. The chain carries TRBV4-1 and TRBJ2-7, with D unresolved. CDR3 length: 16 residues. Trimming removed 0 bases at V and 3 bases at J, with 15 bases between. Per germline, CDR1 MGHRA and CDR2 YSYEKL.

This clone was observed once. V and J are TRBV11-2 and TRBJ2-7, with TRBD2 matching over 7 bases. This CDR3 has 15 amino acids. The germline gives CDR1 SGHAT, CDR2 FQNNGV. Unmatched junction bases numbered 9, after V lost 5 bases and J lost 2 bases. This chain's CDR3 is CASSAAGIAAYEQYF. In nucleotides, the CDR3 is TGTGCCAGCAGCGCAGCGGGGATTGCAGCCTACGAGCAGTACTTC. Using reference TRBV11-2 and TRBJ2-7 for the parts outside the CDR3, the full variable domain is EAGVAQSPRYKIIEKRQSVAFWCNPISGHATLYWYQQILGQGPKLLIQFQNNGVVDDSQLPKDRFSAERLKGVDSTLKIQPAKLEDSAVYLCASSAAGIAAYEQYFGPGTRLTVT.

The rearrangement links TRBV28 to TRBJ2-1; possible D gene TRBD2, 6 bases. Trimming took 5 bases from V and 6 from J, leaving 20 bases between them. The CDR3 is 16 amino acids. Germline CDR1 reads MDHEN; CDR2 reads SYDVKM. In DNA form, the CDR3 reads TGTGCCAGCAGTACGCCGCGCCGGGACTGGAGCAATGAGCAGTTCTTC. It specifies CASSTPRRDWSNEQFF.

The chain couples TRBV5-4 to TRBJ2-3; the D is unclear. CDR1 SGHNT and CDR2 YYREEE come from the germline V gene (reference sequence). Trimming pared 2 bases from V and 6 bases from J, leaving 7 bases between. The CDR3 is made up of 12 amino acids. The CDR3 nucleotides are TGTGCCAGCAGCTTTTGGTCGGATACGCAGTATTTT. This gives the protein CASSFWSDTQYF.

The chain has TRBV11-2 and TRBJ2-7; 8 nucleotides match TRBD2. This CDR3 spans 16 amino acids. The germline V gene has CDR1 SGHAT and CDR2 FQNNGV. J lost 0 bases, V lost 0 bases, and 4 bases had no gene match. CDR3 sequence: CASSLEVAGFSYEQYF. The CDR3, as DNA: TGTGCCAGCAGCTTAGAGGTAGCGGGATTCTCCTACGAGCAGTACTTC. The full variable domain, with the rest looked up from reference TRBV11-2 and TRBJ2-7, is EAGVAQSPRYKIIEKRQSVAFWCNPISGHATLYWYQQILGQGPKLLIQFQNNGVVDDSQLPKDRFSAERLKGVDSTLKIQPAKLEDSAVYLCASSLEVAGFSYEQYFGPGTRLTVT.

CDR3 nucleotide sequence: TGTGCCAGCAGCCTTAGCGGGTGGAGCTCCTACAATGAGCAGTTCTTC. Protein sequence: CASSLSGWSSYNEQFF. The chain carries TRBV27 and TRBJ2-1; 7 bases are a match to TRBD2. The CDR3 has 16 amino acids. V trimming: 6 bases; J trimming: 0 bases; junction bases outside the gene matches: 8. CDR1 MNHEY and CDR2 SMNVEV come from the germline V gene (reference sequence).

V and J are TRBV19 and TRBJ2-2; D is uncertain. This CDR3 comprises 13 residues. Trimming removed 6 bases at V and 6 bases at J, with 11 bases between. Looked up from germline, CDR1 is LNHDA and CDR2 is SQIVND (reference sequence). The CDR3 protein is CASRRVGPGELFF. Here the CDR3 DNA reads TGTGCCAGTAGAAGAGTAGGGCCCGGGGAGCTGTTTTTT.